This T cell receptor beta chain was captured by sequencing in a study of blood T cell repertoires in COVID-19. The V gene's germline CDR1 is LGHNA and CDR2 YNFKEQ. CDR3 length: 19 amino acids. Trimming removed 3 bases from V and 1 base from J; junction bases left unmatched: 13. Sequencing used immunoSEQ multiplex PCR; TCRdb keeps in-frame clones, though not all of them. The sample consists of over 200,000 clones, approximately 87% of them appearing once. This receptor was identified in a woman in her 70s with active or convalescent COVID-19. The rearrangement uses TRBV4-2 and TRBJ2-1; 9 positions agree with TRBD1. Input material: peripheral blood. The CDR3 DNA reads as TGTGCCAGCAGCCACCCAGGGGGCACCGGGACAGGGTCCTACAATGAGCAGTTCTTC. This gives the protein CASSHPGGTGTGSYNEQFF.